This T cell receptor beta chain was observed in a study of shared clonotypes between healthy human individuals. Overall study results and limits: The rarefaction results pointed to incomplete sorted-subset sequencing despite large depth.

In the case of this clone: Its target is not known.

As defined, naive CD8 cells were CD45RO-negative and positively selected for CCR7, with terminally differentiated effector memory CD45RA+ cells excluded. It was at deep level that the assay was run. Profiled with immunoSEQ multiplex PCR; TCRdb holds only in-frame clones, not every one. The table records about 1,900,000 clones, roughly 94% of them present only once. Germline V gene data show CDR1 as MNHNY and CDR2 as SVGAGI (reference sequence). The CDR3 contains 16 residues. Trimming stripped 5 bases from V and 8 bases from J, with 24 bases between. Sequencing used naive CD8+ T cells sorted from blood. This receptor was taken from a man between 18 and 35 years old in good health. The genes are TRBV6-6 and TRBJ1-2; D perhaps matches TRBD1 (5 bases). CDR3 loop: CASSPPGGQGEEGYTF. The CDR3 nucleotides are TGTGCCAGCAGTCCTCCTGGGGGTCAAGGCGAGGAAGGCTACACCTTC.